These 11 T cell receptor beta chains were sequenced from one sample in a study of T cell responses to AZD1222 COVID-19 vaccine. Method: immunoSEQ multiplex PCR; TCRdb's copy keeps in-frame clones and lacks some. In the table there are some 150,000 clones, 80% to 95% of which are singletons. Sequenced material: peripheral blood, taken 28 days after the second AZD1222 dose. These receptors originate from an adult who received the AZD1222 COVID-19 vaccine.

CDR3 DNA: TGTGCCAGTAGTACCAGGGGCAATCAGCCCCAGCATTTT. Translated: CASSTRGNQPQHF. The rearrangement links TRBV19 to TRBJ1-5; perhaps TRBD1 as D (5 bases). The CDR3 sequence is 13 residues long. V lost 4 bases, J lost 2 bases, and 6 bases lay in between. Germline values: CDR1 LNHDA, CDR2 SQIVND (reference sequence). The variable domain in full, with the rest retrieved from reference TRBV19 and TRBJ1-5, is DGGITQSPKYLFRKEGQNVTLSCEQNLNHDAMYWYRQDPGQGLRLIYYSQIVNDFQKGDIAEGYSVSREKKESFPLTVTSAQKNPTAFYLCASSTRGNQPQHFGDGTRLSIL.

This clone was seen only once. This chain connects TRBV5-1 to TRBJ2-2, with 12 bases lining up with TRBD2. The J segment lost 8 bases and the V segment lost 4 bases, leaving 6 bases of the junction unmatched. Germline V CDR1 and CDR2: SGHRS, YFSETQ. The CDR3 loop spans 15 amino acids. CDR3 in DNA: TGCGCCAGCAGCCGGACTAGCGGGACTGGGGGGGAGCTGTTTTTT. It yields the protein CASSRTSGTGGELFF.

The V gene is TRBV7-2, the J gene TRBJ1-2, with D perhaps matching TRBD1 (5 bases). Per germline, CDR1 SGHTA and CDR2 FQGNSA. V lost 4 bases, J lost 8 bases, and 17 bases lay in between. CDR3 size: 14 residues. CDR3 loop: CASSSPGPGRGYTF. Written as DNA, the CDR3 is TGTGCCAGCAGCTCACCGGGACCCGGGAGGGGCTACACCTTC.

The CDR3 protein is CASSYRSGREETQYF. The CDR3 region has the DNA TGTGCCAGCAGCTATCGTAGCGGGAGGGAAGAGACCCAGTACTTC. The V gene is TRBV3-1 (or the pseudogene TRBV3-2), the J gene TRBJ2-5; 11 bases match TRBD2. The germline V gene encodes CDR1 LGHDT and CDR2 YNNKEL (reference sequence). Trimming cost V 5 bases and J 3 bases; bases outside gene matches: 5. The CDR3 length is 15 residues.

The chain combines TRBV30 with TRBJ2-2; D perhaps matches TRBD1 (5 bases). V lost 8 bases and J lost 6, with 19 bases in between. The CDR3 spans 14 residues. From germline, CDR1 is GTSNPN and CDR2 SVGIG (reference sequence). The CDR3 bases are TGTGCCGAAAGTAAGCAGGGATTTCCCGGGGAGCTGTTTTTT. Its translation: CAESKQGFPGELFF. The whole variable domain, filled in from reference TRBV30 and TRBJ2-2, reads SQTIHQWPATLVQPVGSPLSLECTVEGTSNPNLYWYRQAAGRGLQLLFYSVGIGQISSEVPQNLSASRPQDRQFILSSKKLLLSDSGFYLCAESKQGFPGELFFGEGSRLTVL.

Turning to this clone: Additional DNA sequences in this sample encode the identical CDR3. V usage is TRBV27 and J usage is TRBJ1-3; TRBD1 might be the D (6 bases). From germline, CDR1 is MNHEY and CDR2 SMNVEV (reference sequence). V was shortened by 6 bases and J by 0 bases, with 6 bases between the two germline ends. The CDR3 is 13 amino acids. In DNA, the CDR3 is TGTGCCAGCAGGGACAGCTCTGGAAACACCATATATTTT. Its translation is CASRDSSGNTIYF.

The genes are TRBV4-3 and TRBJ2-3, with 8 bases that match TRBD2. The CDR3 has 17 amino acids. V shed 0 bases and J 2 bases; nucleotides not matched to a gene: 7. Per germline, CDR1 LGHNA and CDR2 YSLEER. This chain's CDR3 is CASSQDGTSGFTDTQYF. For the CDR3, the DNA is TGCGCCAGCAGCCAAGATGGAACTAGCGGTTTCACAGATACGCAGTATTTT.

The V and J genes are TRBV9 and TRBJ1-3; TRBD1 is a possible D gene (6 bases). Deletions cut 4 bases from V and 7 bases from J, with 12 bases between. Germline V CDR1 and CDR2: SGDLS, YYNGEE. This CDR3 has 13 amino acids. CDR3 protein: CASSRVQGNTIYF. Written as DNA, the CDR3 is TGTGCCAGCAGCCGCGTGCAGGGGAACACCATATATTTT. Together with reference TRBV9 and TRBJ1-3, the CDR3 gives the full variable domain: DSGVTQTPKHLITATGQRVTLRCSPRSGDLSVYWYQQSLDQGLQFLIQYYNGEERAKGNILERFSAQQFPDLHSELNLSSLELGDSALYFCASSRVQGNTIYFGEGSWLTVV.

This sequence joins TRBV5-4 and TRBJ2-7, with a weak D call TRBD1 (5 bases). The germline V gene encodes CDR1 SGHNT and CDR2 YYREEE (reference sequence). The V end lost 1 base, the J end lost 4 bases, and 12 bases lay between the germline ends. The CDR3 runs 14 residues. The DNA for the CDR3 is TGTGCCAGCAGCTTGAGATCGGACAATTACGAGCAGTACTTC. This translates into CASSLRSDNYEQYF.

The V gene is TRBV27, the J gene TRBJ2-5, with a weak D call TRBD2 (6 bases). This CDR3 has 15 residues. The germline V gene encodes CDR1 MNHEY and CDR2 SMNVEV (reference sequence). The V end was cut by 6 bases, the J end by 0 bases, with 14 bases between. CDR3 protein: CASSGTYRNQETQYF. As DNA, the CDR3 is TGTGCCAGCAGCGGGACTTACAGGAACCAAGAGACCCAGTACTTC.

The rearrangement uses TRBV10-3 and TRBJ1-2, with unresolved D. V was cut by 1 base and J by 8 bases, with 5 bases left in between. Germline V gives CDR1 ENHRY, CDR2 SYGVKD. The CDR3 runs to 11 residues. CDR3 amino acids: CAISEWTGYTF. The CDR3 DNA follows: TGTGCCATCAGTGAGTGGACCGGCTACACCTTC.